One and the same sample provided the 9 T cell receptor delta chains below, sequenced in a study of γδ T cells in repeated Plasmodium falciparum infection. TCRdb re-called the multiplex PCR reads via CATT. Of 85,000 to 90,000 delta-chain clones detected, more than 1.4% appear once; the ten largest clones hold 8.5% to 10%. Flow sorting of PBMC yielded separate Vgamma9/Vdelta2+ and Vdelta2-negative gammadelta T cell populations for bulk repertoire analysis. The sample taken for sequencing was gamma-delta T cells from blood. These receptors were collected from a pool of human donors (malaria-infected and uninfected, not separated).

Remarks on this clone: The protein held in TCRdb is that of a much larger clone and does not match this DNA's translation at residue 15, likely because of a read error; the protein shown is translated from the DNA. CDR3 nucleotides: TGTGCTCTTGGGGAACTAGCCTCCTCTATCCTGTACTGGGGGACAAAGTACACCGATAAACTCATCTTT. Residues: CALGELASSILYWGTKYTDKLIF. The chain is built from TRDV1 and TRDJ1, with 9 bases matching TRDD3. Here the J gene came from matching the DNA to germline, since TCRdb omits it. Germline assignment: CDR1 TSWWSYY and CDR2 QGS. The CDR3 totals 23 residues. The V segment lost 0 bases and the J segment 0 bases; nucleotides outside the gene matches: 23.

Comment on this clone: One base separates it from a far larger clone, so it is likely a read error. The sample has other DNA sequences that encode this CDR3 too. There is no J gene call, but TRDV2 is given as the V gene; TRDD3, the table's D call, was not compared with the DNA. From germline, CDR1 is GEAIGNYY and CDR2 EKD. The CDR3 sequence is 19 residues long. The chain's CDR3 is CACDTVRGLMGDNTDKLIF. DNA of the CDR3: TGTGCCTGTGACACCGTCCGAGGTTTAATGGGGGATAACACCGATAAGCTCATCTTT.

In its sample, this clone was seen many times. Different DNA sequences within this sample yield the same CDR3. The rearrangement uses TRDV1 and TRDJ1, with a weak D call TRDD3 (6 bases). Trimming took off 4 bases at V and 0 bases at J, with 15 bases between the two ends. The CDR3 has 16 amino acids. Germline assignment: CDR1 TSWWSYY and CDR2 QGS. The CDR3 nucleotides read TGTGCTCTTGGGGCCCGCTGGGGAACTCACACCGATAAACTCATCTTT. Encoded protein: CALGARWGTHTDKLIF.

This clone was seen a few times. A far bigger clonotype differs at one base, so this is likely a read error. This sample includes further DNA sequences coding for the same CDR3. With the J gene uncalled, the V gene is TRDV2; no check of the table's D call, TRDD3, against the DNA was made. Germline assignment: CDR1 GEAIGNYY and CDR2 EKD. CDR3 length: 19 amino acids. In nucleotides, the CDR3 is TGTGCCTGTGACACTGTTGGGGGATACGAGGGGGGATACACCGATAAACTCATCTTC. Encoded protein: CACDTVGGYEGGYTDKLIF.

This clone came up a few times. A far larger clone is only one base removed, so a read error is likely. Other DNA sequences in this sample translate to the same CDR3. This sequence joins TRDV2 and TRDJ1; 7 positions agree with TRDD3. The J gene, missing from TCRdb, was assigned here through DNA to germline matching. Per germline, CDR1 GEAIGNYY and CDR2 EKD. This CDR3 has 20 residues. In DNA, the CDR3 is TGCGCCTGTGCCACCGTCGCCTTACTGGGGTCCCATCCCCACACCGATAAACTCATCTTT. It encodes CACATVALLGSHPHTDKLIF.

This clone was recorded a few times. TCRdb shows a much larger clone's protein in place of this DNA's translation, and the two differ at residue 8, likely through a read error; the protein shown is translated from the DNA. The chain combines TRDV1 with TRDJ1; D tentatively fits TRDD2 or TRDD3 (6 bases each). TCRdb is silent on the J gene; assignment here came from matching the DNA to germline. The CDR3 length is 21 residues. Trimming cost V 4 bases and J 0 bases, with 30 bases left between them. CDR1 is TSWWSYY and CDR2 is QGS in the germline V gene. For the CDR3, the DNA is TGTGCTCTTGGGGGGCACAGAAGTCCTACGCCCTGGGGAGAGTACACCGATAAACTCATCTTT. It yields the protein CALGGHRSPTPWGEYTDKLIF.

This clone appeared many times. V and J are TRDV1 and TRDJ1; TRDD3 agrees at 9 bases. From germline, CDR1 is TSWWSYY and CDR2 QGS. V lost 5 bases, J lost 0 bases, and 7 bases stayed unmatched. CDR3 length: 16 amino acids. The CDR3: CALGNYWGNNTDKLIF. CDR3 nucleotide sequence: TGTGCTCTTGGGAACTACTGGGGGAACAACACCGATAAACTCATCTTT.

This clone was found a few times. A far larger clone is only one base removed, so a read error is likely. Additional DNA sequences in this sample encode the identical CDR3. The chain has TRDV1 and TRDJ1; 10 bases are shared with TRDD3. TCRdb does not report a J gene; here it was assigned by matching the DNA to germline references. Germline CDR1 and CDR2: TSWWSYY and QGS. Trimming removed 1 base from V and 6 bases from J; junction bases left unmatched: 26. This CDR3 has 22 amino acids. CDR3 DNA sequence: TGTGCTCTTGGGGAACCCCTATCCCTTCCCCTCCTTTACTGGGGGATCTCGTATAAACTCATCTTT. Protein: CALGEPLSLPLLYWGISYKLIF.

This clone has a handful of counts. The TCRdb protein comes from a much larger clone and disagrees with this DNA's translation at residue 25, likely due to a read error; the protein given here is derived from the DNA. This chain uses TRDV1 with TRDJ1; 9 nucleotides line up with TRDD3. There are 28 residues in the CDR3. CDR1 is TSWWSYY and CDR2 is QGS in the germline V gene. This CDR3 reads CALGELSDPTRTGGPSRGDMLYTDELIF. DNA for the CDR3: TGTGCTCTTGGGGAACTATCCGATCCTACGCGGACTGGGGGACCCTCAAGGGGGGACATGTTGTACACCGATGAACTCATCTTT.